One and the same sample provided the 22 T cell receptor beta chains below, sequenced in a study of cytomegalovirus exposure and HLA in healthy donors. 60 Vbeta and 13 Jbeta primers were used in PCR. Only in-frame clones appear in the TCRdb table, and some are missing; sequencing was by immunoSEQ multiplex PCR. The repertoire includes 55,000 to 80,000 clones, 75% of them detected once, and 7.4% sits in the top ten. Sequenced material: PBMCs. These receptor sequences come from a woman younger than 45 in good health and CMV-seropositive.

The V call is TRBV28, the J call TRBJ2-7, with 14 bases identical to TRBD2. Looked up from germline, CDR1 is MDHEN and CDR2 is SYDVKM. CDR3 length equals 15 residues. V shed 6 bases and J 9 bases; nucleotides not matched to a gene: 10. The chain's CDR3 is CASSTGTSGSGGQYF. DNA of the CDR3: TGTGCCAGCAGCACCGGGACTAGCGGGAGTGGGGGGCAGTACTTC.

As regards this clone: The junction shows a germline mismatch at one end, possibly a read error. The V and J genes are TRBV7-7 and TRBJ2-3; a weak D match, TRBD2 (6 bases). This CDR3 spans 14 amino acids. Germline CDR1 is SSHAT and CDR2 is FNYEAQ (reference sequence). DNA for the CDR3: TGTGCTAGCAGCTTAACCGGGAGCGCAGATACGCAGTATTTT. Its translation is CASSLTGSADTQYF.

The chain employs TRBV19 and TRBJ1-6; tentative D call: TRBD1 (5 bases). The CDR3 runs 15 residues. The germline V gene has CDR1 LNHDA and CDR2 SQIVND (reference sequence). With 3 bases removed from V and 6 bases from J, the gap between germline ends came to 12 bases. CDR3 sequence reads: CASSIDGAVNSPLHF. In DNA, the CDR3 is TGTGCCAGTAGTATTGATGGGGCAGTTAATTCACCCCTCCACTTT.

The gene calls are TRBV27 and TRBJ1-5; the D gene is possibly TRBD1 (6 bases). V was pared by 1 base and J by 6 bases, with 10 bases between. This CDR3 contains 14 residues. The germline gives CDR1 MNHEY, CDR2 SMNVEV (reference sequence). The CDR3 here is CASSLLGAGQPQHF. CDR3 coding DNA: TGTGCCAGCAGTTTATTGGGGGCCGGTCAGCCCCAGCATTTT.

The V call is TRBV6-6, the J call TRBJ2-5; possible D gene TRBD1, 5 bases. The CDR3 extends over 15 amino acids. Looked up from germline, CDR1 is MNHNY and CDR2 is SVGAGI (reference sequence). The V and J ends lost 7 bases and 1 base respectively, with 16 bases between them. The CDR3 DNA reads as TGTGCCAGCAAAGGACAAACCCGTTCCCAAGAGACCCAGTACTTC. Translated, it gives CASKGQTRSQETQYF.

The table lists this clone with a few counts. The gene calls are TRBV5-1 and TRBJ1-1, with D uncertain. The CDR3 runs to 14 residues. Trimming shortened V by 0 bases and J by 1 base, and 7 bases separated the two germline ends. Germline CDR1 SGHRS, CDR2 YFSETQ. Written as DNA, the CDR3 is TGCGCCAGCAGCTTGGCCTATCAGAACACTGAAGCTTTCTTT. Protein product: CASSLAYQNTEAFF.

The table lists this clone with a few counts. This rearrangement joins TRBV28 to TRBJ2-2, with D possibly matching TRBD1 (6 bases). Germline V gene lookup returns CDR1 MDHEN and CDR2 SYDVKM. V lost 6 bases and J lost 3, with 11 bases in between. CDR3 length: 14 residues. The CDR3: CASRRQVDTGELFF. CDR3 nucleotides: TGTGCCAGCAGGAGACAGGTTGACACCGGGGAGCTGTTTTTT.

This sequence joins TRBV7-8 and TRBJ2-1; D is ambiguous. The length of the CDR3 is 16 residues. Germline-derived CDR1 and CDR2 are SGHVS and FQNEAQ. Trimming took off 6 bases at V and 0 bases at J, with 15 bases between the two ends. DNA of the CDR3: TGTGCCAGCAGACTTTTGTGGTCGAGCTCCTACAATGAGCAGTTCTTC. Translating it yields CASRLLWSSSYNEQFF.

The genes are TRBV4-3 and TRBJ2-7, with D possibly being TRBD1 (8 bases). CDR3 length: 15 amino acids. The V end was cut by 4 bases, the J end by 2 bases, with 15 bases between. CDR1 and CDR2 (germline): LGHNA, YSLEER. CDR3 loop: CASSLTTGGAYEQYF. The DNA for the CDR3 is TGCGCCAGCAGCCTAACAACAGGGGGGGCCTACGAGCAGTACTTC.

This chain connects TRBV4-3 to TRBJ1-3; D is possibly TRBD1 (5 bases). The length of the CDR3 is 18 residues. Germline values: CDR1 LGHNA, CDR2 YSLEER. The ends were cut back, 2 bases at V and 1 base at J, with 18 bases in the middle. CDR3: CASSQNPDGGGSGNTIYF. The CDR3 nucleotides read TGCGCCAGCAGCCAAAATCCCGATGGGGGGGGATCTGGAAACACCATATATTTT.

CDR3 nucleotide sequence: TGTGCCAGCAGCTTAGTGGGGACAGGGGGTATGAACACTGAAGCTTTCTTT. This sequence encodes CASSLVGTGGMNTEAFF. The genes are TRBV13 and TRBJ1-1, with 11 bases that match TRBD1. The junction had 4 bases not matched to a gene; V was cut back by 1 base and J by 0 bases. The CDR3 covers 17 residues. In germline, CDR1 is PRHDT, CDR2 FYEKMQ (reference sequence).

This clone appeared once. V usage is TRBV6-5 and J usage is TRBJ1-1, with TRBD1 matching 7 bases. The germline gives CDR1 MNHEY, CDR2 SVGAGI. This CDR3 has 15 amino acids. The V gene end was trimmed by 6 bases and the J gene end by 7 bases; junction bases not matched to a gene: 14. The CDR3 spells CASSRHTRQGVEAFF. The CDR3, as DNA: TGTGCCAGCAGCCGTCATACCCGACAGGGTGTTGAAGCTTTCTTT.

This clone was seen once. The V and J genes are TRBV9 and TRBJ2-3, with TRBD2 matching 12 bases. The CDR3 contains 15 residues. The germline V gene encodes CDR1 SGDLS and CDR2 YYNGEE. V lost 4 bases, J lost 6 bases, and 6 bases stayed unmatched. This CDR3 is CASSPTSGSSDTQYF. CDR3 coding DNA: TGTGCCAGCAGCCCGACTAGCGGGAGTTCGGATACGCAGTATTTT.

This clone was counted between two and nine times. The rearrangement uses TRBV2 and TRBJ2-1; 7 nucleotides agree with TRBD2. The CDR3 covers 18 residues. After removal of 6 bases from V and 3 bases from J, the junction contained 17 bases not matched to a gene. Germline lookup yields CDR1 SNHLY and CDR2 FYNNEI. This CDR3 is CASRKPGGGGKIYNEQFF. CDR3 nucleotides: TGTGCCAGCAGGAAGCCGGGTGGGGGAGGGAAGATCTACAATGAGCAGTTCTTC. The variable domain in full, completed from reference TRBV2 and TRBJ2-1, reads EPEVTQTPSHQVTQMGQEVILRCVPISNHLYFYWYRQILGQKVEFLVSFYNNEISEKSEIFDDQFSVERPDGSNFTLKIRSTKLEDSAMYFCASRKPGGGGKIYNEQFFGPGTRLTVL.

The CDR3 loop is CASSVGRESSYEQYF. In DNA form, the CDR3 reads TGTGCCAGCAGCGTAGGTAGGGAGAGCTCCTACGAGCAGTACTTC. The chain employs TRBV9 and TRBJ2-7; D might be TRBD2 (5 bases). The ends were cut back, 0 bases at V and 0 bases at J, with 10 bases in the middle. The CDR3 loop spans 15 amino acids. The germline V gene encodes CDR1 SGDLS and CDR2 YYNGEE.

The chain is built from TRBV6-5 and TRBJ1-6; 9 nucleotides agree with TRBD1. Trimming at V came to 6 bases and at J to 10 bases, leaving 10 bases not matched to a gene. The CDR3 has 15 residues. The germline gives CDR1 MNHEY, CDR2 SVGAGI. CDR3 sequence reads: CASSLDGQGRSPLHF. The CDR3 region has the DNA TGTGCCAGCAGCCTCGACGGACAGGGGAGGTCACCCCTCCACTTT.

CDR3 nucleotide sequence: TGTGCCAGCAGCCGAGACGGAGGGCCCCACGAGCAGTACTTC. Translated: CASSRDGGPHEQYF. This rearrangement joins TRBV5-4 to TRBJ2-7; D might be TRBD2 (6 bases). The CDR3 is made up of 14 amino acids. Trimming removed 4 bases at V and 5 bases at J, with 16 bases between. Germline V gene lookup returns CDR1 SGHNT and CDR2 YYREEE (reference sequence).

The gene calls are TRBV9 and TRBJ2-2; the match to TRBD2 covers 11 bases. The germline V gene encodes CDR1 SGDLS and CDR2 YYNGEE. Trimming cost V 4 bases and J 7 bases; bases outside gene matches: 15. This CDR3 is 18 amino acids long. The DNA for the CDR3 is TGTGCCAGCAGCTCTTTAGGGCTAGCGGGAGGTAAGGGCGGGGAGCTGTTTTTT. Amino acid sequence: CASSSLGLAGGKGGELFF.

V gene TRBV6-4 combines with J gene TRBJ1-6, with 8 bases that match TRBD1. The germline V gene has CDR1 MRHNA and CDR2 SNTAGT. Unmatched junction bases numbered 7, after V lost 2 bases and J lost 7 bases. This CDR3 has 16 residues. The CDR3 DNA follows: TGTGCCAGCAGTGACCCTGTTACAGGGGGAAATTCACCCCTCCACTTT. Its protein product is CASSDPVTGGNSPLHF.

This chain connects TRBV7-2 to TRBJ2-5; unclear D gene. The DNA end is more similar to TRBJ2-7, so the J call may be wrong. Looked up from germline, CDR1 is SGHTA and CDR2 is FQGNSA. CDR3 size: 12 residues. The CDR3 sequence is CASSPPSYEQYF. CDR3 coding DNA: TGTGCCAGCAGCCCTCCCTCCTACGAGCAGTACTTC.

This clone has only one observation. The rearrangement links TRBV21-1 to TRBJ1-1; TRBD1 is taken as the D call from the table, unchecked against the DNA. TRBV21-1 corresponds to a pseudogene. The CDR3 loop spans 19 amino acids. CDR3 DNA: TGTGCCAGCAGCAATAATGAACCCCCAGAGACAGAAGAACATGGGGAAGCTTTCTTT. It yields the protein CASSNNEPPETEEHGEAFF.

The rearrangement links TRBV7-9 to TRBJ2-7, with unresolved D. Trimming stripped 4 bases from V and 3 bases from J, with 4 bases between. The CDR3 is made up of 11 amino acids. Germline loops: CDR1 SEHNR, CDR2 FQNEAQ (reference sequence). The CDR3 DNA follows: TGTGCCAGCAGCTCCATCTACGAGCAGTACTTC. The encoded protein is CASSSIYEQYF.